These 14 T cell receptor beta chains share one sample of origin, sequenced in a study of cytomegalovirus exposure and HLA in healthy donors. Primers included in the PCR were 60 Vbeta and 13 Jbeta primers. Here immunoSEQ multiplex PCR was the method, and the copy in TCRdb shows in-frame clones only, minus some. The repertoire includes 150,000 or so clones, around 80% of them detected once, and about 6.3% sits in the top ten. Sequencing was carried out using PBMCs. These receptors were taken from a male donor in good health and CMV-seropositive.

This clone was observed once. CDR3 protein: CASSSMTGLDQPQHF. The CDR3 region has the DNA TGTGCCAGCAGTTCAATGACAGGCTTGGATCAGCCCCAGCATTTT. The rearrangement joins TRBV6-6 to TRBJ1-5; D might be TRBD1 (6 bases). In germline, CDR1 is MNHNY, CDR2 SVGAGI (reference sequence). V was clipped by 4 bases and J by 5 bases, with 15 bases between them. The length of the CDR3 is 15 residues.

The V gene is TRBV5-1, the J gene TRBJ2-2; D perhaps matches TRBD2 (5 bases). CDR1 and CDR2 (germline): SGHRS, YFSETQ. Trimming stripped 1 base from V and 0 bases from J, with 10 bases between. The length of the CDR3 is 16 residues. CDR3 nucleotides: TGCGCCAGCAGCTTGAGGGCGGGCTCGAACACCGGGGAGCTGTTTTTT. This encodes CASSLRAGSNTGELFF.

V usage is TRBV4-1 and J usage is TRBJ1-1; TRBD1 matches at 8 bases. Germline V gene sequence: CDR1 MGHRA, CDR2 YSYEKL. Trimming at V came to 3 bases and at J to 1 base, leaving 4 bases not matched to a gene. This CDR3 comprises 15 residues. The CDR3, as DNA: TGCGCCAGCAGCCATACCGGGACAGGGAACACTGAAGCTTTCTTT. Protein product: CASSHTGTGNTEAFF.

The rearrangement links TRBV30 to TRBJ1-3; no clear D gene. From germline, CDR1 is GTSNPN and CDR2 SVGIG (reference sequence). V gave up 4 bases and J gave up 2 bases, with 12 bases separating them. The CDR3 extends over 14 amino acids. The CDR3 spells CAWTPGEAGNTIYF. The CDR3 nucleotides are TGTGCCTGGACCCCCGGGGAGGCTGGAAACACCATATATTTT.

This clone appeared a single time. The chain links TRBV29-1 to TRBJ2-3; tentatively, D is TRBD2 (5 bases). The length of the CDR3 is 14 residues. Per the germline V gene, CDR1 is SQVTM and CDR2 is ANQGSEA. V lost 4 bases and J lost 4, with 15 bases in between. The CDR3 here is CSVGRGSPPDTQYF. The CDR3 region has the DNA TGCAGCGTTGGTCGGGGATCCCCCCCAGATACGCAGTATTTT.

V gene TRBV19 combines with J gene TRBJ2-3; D possibly corresponds to TRBD1 (6 bases). Germline CDR1 and CDR2: LNHDA and SQIVND (reference sequence). This CDR3 spans 13 amino acids. Trimming cost V 6 bases and J 5 bases, with 12 bases left between them. Here the CDR3 reads CASSHTGKDTQYF. CDR3 nucleotide sequence: TGTGCCAGTAGCCACACAGGGAAAGATACGCAGTATTTT.

This chain connects TRBV4-1 to TRBJ2-1; TRBD2 matches at 10 bases. This CDR3 contains 19 residues. Trimming removed 0 bases from V and 4 bases from J; junction bases left unmatched: 12. Per germline, CDR1 MGHRA and CDR2 YSYEKL. The CDR3 DNA is TGCGCCAGCAGCCAAGATACGCCTAGCGGGAGTAACGTGTACAATGAGCAGTTCTTC. It codes for CASSQDTPSGSNVYNEQFF.

The chain joins TRBV9 to TRBJ1-6; 8 nucleotides align to TRBD1. Germline V gives CDR1 SGDLS, CDR2 YYNGEE. V gave up 0 bases and J gave up 5 bases; unmatched junction bases: 1. This CDR3 spans 15 amino acids. DNA for the CDR3: TGTGCCAGCAGCGTAGGGACAGGGAATAATTCACCCCTCCACTTT. Its protein is CASSVGTGNNSPLHF.

The chain is built from TRBV30 and TRBJ2-1; the match to TRBD1 covers 7 bases. The CDR3 covers 12 residues. Germline V gene sequence: CDR1 GTSNPN, CDR2 SVGIG (reference sequence). V trimming: 7 bases; J trimming: 5 bases; junction bases outside the gene matches: 5. For the CDR3, the DNA is TGTGCCTCGGGACAGTTAGACAATGAGCAGTTCTTC. Protein: CASGQLDNEQFF. The full variable domain, in which reference TRBV30 and TRBJ2-1 provide the parts outside the CDR3, is SQTIHQWPATLVQPVGSPLSLECTVEGTSNPNLYWYRQAAGRGLQLLFYSVGIGQISSEVPQNLSASRPQDRQFILSSKKLLLSDSGFYLCASGQLDNEQFFGPGTRLTVL.

The rearrangement joins TRBV5-6 to TRBJ1-4; D is uncertain. V lost 3 bases and J lost 4, with 13 bases in between. From germline, CDR1 is SGHDT and CDR2 YYEEEE. The CDR3 runs to 15 residues. CDR3 residues: CASSSPAGDNEKLFF. CDR3 DNA: TGTGCCAGCAGCTCCCCAGCAGGCGATAATGAAAAACTGTTTTTT. The whole variable domain, filled in from reference TRBV5-6 and TRBJ1-4, reads DAGVTQSPTHLIKTRGQQVTLRCSPKSGHDTVSWYQQALGQGPQFIFQYYEEEERQRGNFPDRFSGHQFPNYSSELNVNALLLGDSALYLCASSSPAGDNEKLFFGSGTQLSVL.

The CDR3: CASSFGTRRYNEQFF. CDR3 DNA: TGTGCCAGCAGCTTCGGGACTCGGCGATACAATGAGCAGTTCTTC. V and J are TRBV7-4 and TRBJ2-1; maybe TRBD2 (6 bases). CDR1 and CDR2 from the germline V gene are SGHVT and SQSDAQ. The CDR3 has 15 amino acids. The V and J ends lost 3 bases and 4 bases respectively, with 13 bases between them.

CDR3 region: CASRLEAYSYEQYF. The DNA for the CDR3 is TGCGCCAGCAGGTTAGAAGCTTACTCCTACGAGCAGTACTTC. The genes are TRBV4-1 and TRBJ2-7, with D hard to call. This CDR3 has 14 residues. V gave up 6 bases and J gave up 0 bases, with 12 bases separating them. CDR1 is MGHRA, CDR2 YSYEKL, per germline.

This rearrangement joins TRBV13 to TRBJ1-3; D unclear. Germline V lookup: CDR1 PRHDT, CDR2 FYEKMQ (reference sequence). Trimming removed 5 bases at V and 0 bases at J, with 14 bases between. This CDR3 region has 16 residues. The CDR3 region is CASSHAGGSSGNTIYF. The CDR3 bases are TGTGCCAGCAGCCACGCCGGCGGGAGCTCTGGAAACACCATATATTTT.

The chain recombines TRBV19 with TRBJ2-7; possible D gene TRBD1, 5 bases. Per the germline V gene, CDR1 is LNHDA and CDR2 is SQIVND (reference sequence). This CDR3 contains 12 residues. Trimming cost V 5 bases and J 6 bases, with 11 bases left between them. CDR3 nucleotides: TGTGCCAGTAGTTTCAGGGTAGGCGAGCAGTACTTC. It specifies CASSFRVGEQYF.